Listed below are T cell receptor beta chains from one sample, sequenced in a study of post-analysis software for immune sequencing data. TCRdb ran MiXCR on the PCR reads and lists one entry per CDR3 protein. The sample yields 820,000 or so distinct CDR3 sequences, about 53% seen once. The source material was blood. Receptor source: a girl between 10 and 17 years old with multiple sclerosis. Both conserved end residues are part of each CDR3. The order of the fields is clone size, D gene, V gene, J gene, CDR3 protein, CDR3 DNA. D genes are given only for firm matches. Size is omitted from some rows. Given values are once, few, many or a class for expanded clones.

-	TRBD1	TRBV6-5	TRBJ1-6	CASSNRDRSSYNSPLHF	TGTGCCAGCAGTAACCGGGACAGGAGCTCCTATAATTCACCCCTCCACTTT
once	-	TRBV6-5	TRBJ2-7	CASSAGLSSYEQYF	TGTGCCAGCAGCGCGGGGCTGAGCTCCTACGAGCAGTACTTC
-	-	TRBV18	TRBJ2-5	CASSPKEETQYF	TGTGCCAGCTCACCGAAGGAGGAGACCCAGTACTTC
few	-	TRBV5-1	TRBJ2-5	CASSLMTAQETQYF	TGCGCCAGCAGCTTGATGACAGCTCAAGAGACCCAGTACTTC
-	TRBD2	TRBV27	TRBJ2-1	CASSRTSGHYGGNEQFF	TGTGCCAGCAGTAGGACTAGCGGCCACTACGGAGGGAATGAGCAGTTCTTC
-	-	TRBV4-1	TRBJ1-2	CASSQEAPGNYGYTF	TGCGCCAGCAGCCAAGAAGCCCCAGGGAACTATGGCTACACCTTC
few	-	TRBV7-3	TRBJ1-6	CASSLKPVGLPLHF	TGTGCCAGCAGCTTAAAGCCCGTAGGACTCCCCCTCCACTTT
-	-	TRBV29-1	TRBJ2-5	CSVRFGGQETQYF	TGCAGCGTTCGTTTCGGAGGGCAAGAGACCCAGTACTTC
-	TRBD1	TRBV7-7	TRBJ1-2	CASSPIRQGRGYTF	TGTGCCAGCAGCCCTATCCGACAGGGTCGCGGCTACACCTTC
-	-	TRBV12-3/TRBV12-4	TRBJ1-2	CASSLPPLGGYTF	TGTGCCAGCAGTCTCCCCCCACTGGGTGGCTACACCTTC
-	-	TRBV3-1	TRBJ1-1	CASSQITGYTEAFF	TGTGCCAGCAGCCAGATTACAGGGTACACTGAAGCTTTCTTT
-	TRBD2	TRBV6-5	TRBJ2-1	CASSYSTGGEQFF	TGTGCCAGCAGTTACTCGACGGGGGGTGAGCAGTTCTTC
-	-	TRBV7-2	TRBJ2-5	CASSPRRGRQETQYF	TGTGCCAGCAGCCCCCGACGTGGGCGCCAAGAGACCCAGTACTTC
few	-	TRBV20-1	TRBJ2-5	CSARSLETEETQYF	TGCAGTGCCAGGAGCCTGGAGACGGAAGAGACCCAGTACTTC
-	-	TRBV20-1	TRBJ2-1	CSAKLGEQFF	TGCAGTGCTAAATTAGGTGAGCAGTTCTTC
-	-	TRBV29-1	TRBJ2-1	CSVASSYNEQFF	TGCAGCGTTGCGAGCTCCTACAATGAGCAGTTCTTC
once	TRBD2	TRBV20-1	TRBJ2-7	CSASSGLAGRYEQYF	TGCAGTGCTTCCTCGGGACTAGCGGGACGCTACGAGCAGTACTTC
-	TRBD2	TRBV20-1	TRBJ2-2	CSALAGGPAGELFF	TGCAGTGCTCTAGCGGGAGGGCCCGCCGGGGAGCTGTTTTTT
-	TRBD1	TRBV6-6	TRBJ2-7	CASSYPQGADEQYF	TGTGCCAGCAGTTACCCCCAGGGGGCCGACGAGCAGTACTTC
-	-	TRBV12-3/TRBV12-4	TRBJ1-1	CASSMRGAIEAFF	TGTGCCAGCAGTATGCGGGGGGCCATTGAAGCTTTCTTT
-	TRBD1	TRBV7-9	TRBJ2-1	CASSLEGASTYNEQFF	TGTGCCAGCAGCTTAGAGGGGGCGTCAACCTACAATGAGCAGTTCTTC
-	-	TRBV14	TRBJ2-4	CASSQVDIQYF	TGTGCCAGCAGCCAAGTGGACATTCAGTACTTC
-	TRBD1	TRBV5-1	TRBJ2-7	CASSSQGFGVEQYF	TGCGCCAGCAGCTCACAGGGGTTTGGGGTCGAGCAGTACTTC
-	TRBD2	TRBV20-1	TRBJ2-3	CSALGLALANTDTQYF	TGCAGTGCTCTCGGACTAGCCCTAGCTAACACAGATACGCAGTATTTT
once	TRBD2	TRBV4-1	TRBJ2-1	CASSHTSGRSYNEQFF	TGCGCCAGCAGCCATACTAGCGGACGCTCCTACAATGAGCAGTTCTTC
-	-	TRBV25-1	TRBJ2-7	CASSEIMAYEQYF	TGTGCCAGCAGTGAAATTATGGCCTACGAGCAGTACTTC
-	TRBD1	TRBV7-9	TRBJ2-5	CASSPATGGAETQYF	TGTGCCAGCAGCCCCGCGACAGGGGGCGCGGAGACCCAGTACTTC
few	-	TRBV11-2	TRBJ2-4	CASSQKFELGPLKNIQYF	TGTGCCAGCAGTCAAAAATTCGAGCTCGGGCCCCTCAAAAACATTCAGTACTTC
-	TRBD1	TRBV20-1	TRBJ1-6	CSVPSEGQGNSPLHF	TGCAGTGTCCCGAGCGAGGGACAGGGAAATTCACCCCTCCACTTT
-	-	TRBV10-3	TRBJ2-7	CAISESTVTYEQYF	TGTGCCATCAGTGAGTCCACTGTCACCTACGAGCAGTACTTC
-	-	TRBV29-1	TRBJ2-1	CSVDLLASYEQFF	TGCAGCGTTGACCTACTAGCAAGCTATGAGCAGTTCTTC
-	-	TRBV12-3/TRBV12-4	TRBJ2-7	CASSTTAGSEQYF	TGTGCCAGCAGCACTACAGCAGGAAGCGAGCAGTACTTC
few	-	TRBV12-5	TRBJ1-1	CASGFVPNTEAFF	TGTGCTAGTGGTTTCGTACCCAACACTGAAGCTTTCTTT
few	TRBD2	TRBV5-1	TRBJ2-3	CASSDATSGRAQYF	TGCGCCAGCAGCGACGCGACTAGCGGGAGGGCGCAGTATTTT
-	-	TRBV2	TRBJ2-5	CASSAVGEAQYF	TGTGCCAGCAGTGCCGTGGGGGAGGCCCAGTACTTC
-	-	TRBV7-2	TRBJ2-6	CASSPVGTGSGANVRTF	-
-	-	TRBV18	TRBJ2-7	CASSPETVSYEQYF	TGTGCCAGCTCACCGGAGACAGTCTCCTACGAGCAGTACTTC
few	TRBD1	TRBV29-1	TRBJ1-2	CSVGGFGQGLYTF	TGCAGCGTTGGCGGCTTCGGACAGGGCCTCTACACCTTC
-	-	TRBV20-1	TRBJ2-7	CSVPTPGTELYEQYF	TGCAGTGTCCCAACCCCCGGGACTGAACTCTACGAGCAGTACTTC
once	-	TRBV27	TRBJ2-7	CASSAGRDPLYEQYF	TGTGCCAGCAGTGCGGGCCGGGACCCACTATACGAGCAGTACTTC
once	-	TRBV7-2	TRBJ2-5	CASSLPREQYF	TGTGCCAGCAGCCTACCCAGGGAGCAGTACTTC
-	-	TRBV2	TRBJ2-1	CASSERVLGDEQFF	TGTGCCAGCAGTGAAAGGGTTCTAGGCGATGAGCAGTTCTTC
-	TRBD1	TRBV5-1	TRBJ2-5	CASSLAGTGIETQYF	TGCGCCAGCAGCTTGGCCGGGACAGGGATCGAGACCCAGTACTTC
-	-	TRBV5-1	TRBJ2-7	CASSLLQGPLGYEQYF	TGCGCCAGCAGCTTACTACAGGGTCCCCTGGGCTACGAGCAGTACTTC
-	-	TRBV14	TRBJ1-2	CASSEEDRYGCTF	TGTGCCAGCAGCGAGGAAGACCGCTATGGCTGCACCTTC
-	-	TRBV29-1	TRBJ1-2	CSVLAQGLGGYTF	TGCAGCGTTTTGGCGCAGGGACTCGGTGGCTACACCTTC
few	-	TRBV12-3/TRBV12-4	TRBJ1-1	CASSYSMNTEAFF	TGTGCCAGCAGTTATAGCATGAACACTGAAGCTTTCTTT
few	-	TRBV20-1	TRBJ2-7	CSAGAREQYF	TGCAGTGCTGGGGCCAGGGAGCAGTACTTC
-	-	TRBV20-1	TRBJ2-1	CSARFGKNEQFF	TGCAGTGCTAGATTCGGGAAGAATGAGCAGTTCTTC
few	-	TRBV5-1	TRBJ2-7	CASGPGGLNSYEQYF	TGCGCCAGCGGACCTGGCGGACTTAACTCCTACGAGCAGTACTTC
few	-	TRBV3-1	TRBJ2-1	CASSWAYSNEQFF	TGTGCCAGCTCCTGGGCCTACTCCAATGAGCAGTTCTTC
-	TRBD1	TRBV7-6	TRBJ1-6	CASSLEGTGWNNSPLHF	TGTGCCAGCAGCTTAGAAGGGACAGGGTGGAATAATTCACCCCTCCACTTT
-	-	TRBV20-1	TRBJ2-7	CSAREWRVLSYEQYF	TGCAGTGCTAGAGAATGGAGGGTACTCTCCTACGAGCAGTACTTC
few	-	TRBV6-5	TRBJ2-3	CASSYSQGTDTQYF	TGTGCCAGCAGTTACTCGCAGGGCACAGATACGCAGTATTTT